One sample yielded the 31 T cell receptor beta chains listed below, sequenced in a study of OX40 agonist ivuxolimab in advanced cancers. The data were produced by immunoSEQ multiplex PCR, yet TCRdb's version contains in-frame clones alone and is incomplete. The top ten hold roughly 55% of the sample, which has about 19,000 clones, 83% seen once. The sequencing used CD4+ or CD8+ T cells sorted from blood, collected in a trial of the OX40 agonist ivuxolimab. These receptors came from an adult with an advanced solid tumor such as melanoma, head and neck, liver or kidney cancer.

V is TRBV9 and J is TRBJ1-2, with TRBD1 identical over 12 bases. This CDR3 contains 16 residues. The germline gives CDR1 SGDLS, CDR2 YYNGEE. With V trimmed by 3 bases and J by 3 bases, 6 bases remained unmatched. The CDR3 sequence: CASSGDRGHFDYGYTF. The DNA of the CDR3 is TGTGCCAGCAGCGGGGACAGGGGGCACTTTGACTATGGCTACACCTTC.

The CDR3 DNA is TGCGCCAGCAGTCAATCACTAGGGGATAACTATGGCTACACCTTC. This translates into CASSQSLGDNYGYTF. The V and J genes are TRBV23-1 and TRBJ1-2; D perhaps matches TRBD1 (5 bases). TRBV23-1 is sorted into the ORF group, with uncertain function. The CDR3 totals 15 residues. Trimming took off 0 bases at V and 1 base at J, with 9 bases between the two ends.

Details on this clone: The same CDR3 also results from other DNA sequences found in this sample. V and J are TRBV19 and TRBJ1-5; D not resolved. CDR1 LNHDA and CDR2 SQIVND come from the germline V gene (reference sequence). The CDR3 sequence is 13 residues long. Trimming shortened V by 6 bases and J by 2 bases, and 8 bases separated the two germline ends. The CDR3 region has the DNA TGTGCCAGTAGCCCCCGGGGCAATCAGCCCCAGCATTTT. Protein sequence: CASSPRGNQPQHF.

The V gene is TRBV28, the J gene TRBJ2-7, with D perhaps TRBD1 (6 bases). Germline V lookup: CDR1 MDHEN, CDR2 SYDVKM. V was clipped by 6 bases and J by 3 bases, with 18 bases between them. The CDR3 length is 15 residues. CDR3 protein: CASSALRDIVYEQYF. CDR3 sequence (DNA): TGTGCCAGCAGCGCACTCCGGGACATAGTCTACGAGCAGTACTTC.

In DNA form, the CDR3 reads TGTGCCATCATGACAGGGCGAGGCTACGAGCAGTACTTC. As protein: CAIMTGRGYEQYF. The rearrangement links TRBV2 to TRBJ2-7; 7 bases align to TRBD1. Germline loops: CDR1 SNHLY, CDR2 FYNNEI. CDR3 length: 13 amino acids. V trimming: 10 bases; J trimming: 3 bases; junction bases outside the gene matches: 9.

V is TRBV27 and J is TRBJ1-2, with D unclear. V shed 8 bases and J shed 0 bases, with 16 bases lying between them. The CDR3 has 15 amino acids. Germline lookup yields CDR1 MNHEY and CDR2 SMNVEV (reference sequence). CDR3 DNA sequence: TGTGCCAGCTGCGATCTCGGGTCAGCTAACTATGGCTACACCTTC. Its translation is CASCDLGSANYGYTF.

The chain is built from TRBV29-1 and TRBJ2-1; 7 nucleotides align to TRBD2. J gave up 12 bases and V 0 bases, and 14 bases lay outside the gene matches. The CDR3 has 15 residues. Germline lookup yields CDR1 SQVTM and CDR2 ANQGSEA. CDR3 sequence: CSVEDLQDKGLRQFF. The CDR3 nucleotides are TGCAGCGTTGAAGATCTTCAAGACAAGGGACTACGGCAGTTCTTC.

This clone has just a few counts. The CDR3 sequence: CASSQVADTQYF. The CDR3 nucleotides are TGTGCCAGCAGCCAAGTTGCAGATACGCAGTATTTT. The chain uses TRBV14 and TRBJ2-3; no clear D. CDR3 length: 12 residues. Germline V gene data show CDR1 as SGHDN and CDR2 as FVKESK. The germline V and J ends were trimmed by 1 base and 4 bases, with 3 bases remaining between them.

In this sample, this clone turned up once. This chain joins TRBV7-3 and TRBJ2-3, with D tentatively TRBD1 or TRBD2 (6 bases each). Per germline, CDR1 SGHTA and CDR2 FQGTGA. V was clipped by 3 bases and J by 3 bases, with 10 bases between them. CDR3 length: 14 residues. For the CDR3, the DNA is TGTGCCAGCAGCTTGCCGGGGGCAACAGATACGCAGTATTTT. Residues: CASSLPGATDTQYF.

The gene calls are TRBV30 and TRBJ1-4; 8 positions match TRBD1. The CDR3 has 15 amino acids. Per germline, CDR1 GTSNPN and CDR2 SVGIG (reference sequence). J was trimmed by 2 bases and V by 4 bases; bases with no gene match: 6. CDR3 coding DNA: TGTGCCTGGACCGTCCGGACAGGGACTAATGAAAAACTGTTTTTT. It is translated as CAWTVRTGTNEKLFF.

This chain links TRBV27 with TRBJ2-7; the match to TRBD1 covers 7 bases. The CDR3 consists of 15 residues. The trim removed 5 bases at V and 2 bases at J, leaving 9 bases unmatched. The germline gives CDR1 MNHEY, CDR2 SMNVEV (reference sequence). CDR3 DNA: TGTGCCAGCAGTACCCACCCGGGACAGACCTACGAGCAGTACTTC. Its protein product is CASSTHPGQTYEQYF.

This rearrangement joins TRBV5-1 to TRBJ2-7; 7 bases fit TRBD2. The CDR3 is 14 residues long. The V segment lost 4 bases and the J segment 2 bases; nucleotides outside the gene matches: 6. From germline, CDR1 is SGHRS and CDR2 YFSETQ. CDR3 protein: CASSLEGLAYEQYF. CDR3 DNA: TGCGCCAGCAGCCTCGAAGGACTAGCCTACGAGCAGTACTTC.

CDR3 DNA sequence: TGTGCCAGAAGCTTGGTTCAGAAAATGAACACTGAAGCTTTCTTT. It encodes CARSLVQKMNTEAFF. This rearrangement joins TRBV5-3 to TRBJ1-1; D uncertain. TRBV5-3 is known as an ORF, though its function is uncertain. Trimming cost V 0 bases and J 0 bases, with 9 bases left between them. The length of the CDR3 is 15 residues.

The rearrangement joins TRBV5-5 to TRBJ2-5; 9 bases agree with TRBD2. This CDR3 comprises 16 residues. Per the germline V gene, CDR1 is SGHKS and CDR2 is YYEKEE (reference sequence). Trimming removed 0 bases from V and 3 bases from J; junction bases left unmatched: 6. The CDR3: CASSLGPSGEKETQYF. DNA of the CDR3: TGTGCCAGCAGCTTGGGCCCTAGCGGGGAGAAAGAGACCCAGTACTTC.

The CDR3 region has the DNA TGTGCCAGCAGCCCCCCCGAGCGACAGGGGTCGGATGAAAAACTGTTTTTT. Encoded protein: CASSPPERQGSDEKLFF. The chain is built from TRBV7-9 and TRBJ1-4; TRBD1 matches 8 bases. The ends lost 5 bases at V and 6 bases at J; junction bases unmatched: 14. Germline CDR1 reads SEHNR; CDR2 reads FQNEAQ (reference sequence). The CDR3 is made up of 17 amino acids.

This rearrangement joins TRBV9 to TRBJ2-1, with TRBD2 identical over 10 bases. This CDR3 has 15 residues. The junction had 2 bases not matched to a gene; V was cut back by 0 bases and J by 5 bases. CDR1 SGDLS and CDR2 YYNGEE come from the germline V gene. The DNA of the CDR3 is TGTGCCAGCAGCGTAGGACTAGCGGGTCACAATGAGCAGTTCTTC. Translation gives CASSVGLAGHNEQFF.

V usage is TRBV2 and J usage is TRBJ2-2; the D is unclear. The CDR3 extends over 13 amino acids. The V end lost 4 bases, the J end lost 3 bases, and 6 bases lay between the germline ends. Looked up from germline, CDR1 is SNHLY and CDR2 is FYNNEI. The CDR3 here is CASSVVYTGELFF. In nucleotides, the CDR3 is TGTGCCAGCAGTGTGGTTTACACCGGGGAGCTGTTTTTT.

The rearrangement joins TRBV7-8 to TRBJ2-3, with unresolved D. From germline, CDR1 is SGHVS and CDR2 FQNEAQ. The CDR3 covers 12 residues. V was shortened by 4 bases and J by 2 bases, with 4 bases between the two germline ends. CDR3 coding DNA: TGTGCCAGCAGCTCTTCCACAGATACGCAGTATTTT. Its translation: CASSSSTDTQYF.

This sequence joins TRBV6-1 and TRBJ2-7; a possible D gene is TRBD2 (6 bases). Germline values: CDR1 MNHNS, CDR2 SASEGT. V was cut by 4 bases and J by 0 bases, with 16 bases left in between. This CDR3 has 16 residues. The CDR3 spells CASSVNRDWYSYEQYF. The CDR3 nucleotides are TGTGCCAGCAGTGTAAACCGGGACTGGTACTCCTACGAGCAGTACTTC.

The J gene is TRBJ2-7, the V gene TRBV6-5; D is ambiguous. The CDR3 extends over 14 amino acids. Germline CDR1 MNHEY, CDR2 SVGAGI. Trimming took 2 bases from V and 0 from J, leaving 8 bases between them. The CDR3 DNA is TGTGCCAGCAGTTACGGACCGAACTCCTACGAGCAGTACTTC. Translating it yields CASSYGPNSYEQYF.

V and J are TRBV5-1 and TRBJ1-1, with D maybe TRBD1 (5 bases). The CDR3 totals 15 residues. Germline CDR1 and CDR2: SGHRS and YFSETQ. V was cut by 4 bases and J by 0 bases, with 13 bases left in between. CDR3 sequence: CASSPGRNMNTEAFF. In DNA form, the CDR3 reads TGCGCCAGCAGCCCGGGACGGAACATGAACACTGAAGCTTTCTTT.

This rearrangement joins TRBV9 to TRBJ2-7; TRBD1 is a possible D gene (6 bases). CDR1 and CDR2 (germline): SGDLS, YYNGEE. The CDR3 totals 15 residues. V lost 4 bases and J lost 2, with 16 bases in between. For the CDR3, the DNA is TGTGCCAGCAGCCCATTAGGACAGTGGGCCTACGAGCAGTACTTC. It encodes CASSPLGQWAYEQYF.

V and J are TRBV7-2 and TRBJ2-6; no firm D call. Trimming cost V 5 bases and J 5 bases, with 22 bases left between them. Germline loops: CDR1 SGHTA, CDR2 FQGNSA. The CDR3 spans 18 residues. The CDR3 sequence: CASSMHTRRQSRANVLTF. The CDR3 bases are TGTGCCAGCAGCATGCATACGAGACGACAAAGTCGGGCCAACGTCCTGACTTTC.

Only one count was recorded for this clone. This chain joins TRBV9 and TRBJ1-5; D call uncertain. Germline assignment: CDR1 SGDLS and CDR2 YYNGEE. The CDR3 extends over 14 amino acids. Trimming stripped 0 bases from V and 4 bases from J, with 8 bases between. The CDR3 DNA reads TGTGCCAGCAGCGTAGATGGCCGAAATCAGCCCCAGCATTTT. It specifies CASSVDGRNQPQHF.

This CDR3 is CASSVGTGELFF. DNA for the CDR3: TGTGCCAGCAGCGTTGGCACCGGGGAGCTGTTTTTT. This rearrangement joins TRBV9 to TRBJ2-2; D ambiguous. V dropped 2 bases and J dropped 4 bases, with 3 bases sitting between them. Germline CDR1 SGDLS, CDR2 YYNGEE. The CDR3 consists of 12 residues.

J is TRBJ2-1 and V is TRBV4-1; perhaps TRBD1 as D (6 bases). V was shortened by 6 bases and J by 0 bases, with 12 bases between the two germline ends. The CDR3 covers 15 residues. Germline CDR1 is MGHRA and CDR2 is YSYEKL. CDR3 bases: TGCGCCAGCAGAATGGACAGTCCCTCCTACAATGAGCAGTTCTTC. It encodes CASRMDSPSYNEQFF.

The chain is built from TRBV4-1 and TRBJ1-5, with 7 bases that match TRBD1. The CDR3 loop spans 15 amino acids. The junction had 8 bases not matched to a gene; V was cut back by 4 bases and J by 5 bases. Per germline, CDR1 MGHRA and CDR2 YSYEKL. Here the CDR3 DNA reads TGCGCCAGCAGCCCGACAGGGATGCGGGATCAGCCCCAGCATTTT. It specifies CASSPTGMRDQPQHF.

This chain connects TRBV27 to TRBJ2-1; 10 bases are a match to TRBD2. Germline lookup yields CDR1 MNHEY and CDR2 SMNVEV (reference sequence). CDR3 length: 18 residues. V was clipped by 7 bases and J by 1 base; unmatched bases: 13. In DNA form, the CDR3 reads TGTGCCAGCAATACCCTGGAGCGGGGGGGCCGGTCCTACAATGAGCAGTTCTTC. This codes for CASNTLERGGRSYNEQFF.

This clone was observed once. CDR3 residues: CASSLYRQTANEQFF. DNA of the CDR3: TGTGCCAGCAGTTTATATCGCCAAACGGCCAATGAGCAGTTCTTC. This chain links TRBV28 with TRBJ2-1; D gene unclear. From germline, CDR1 is MDHEN and CDR2 SYDVKM. V gave up 1 base and J gave up 6 bases, with 13 bases separating them. The CDR3 consists of 15 residues.

J is TRBJ1-1 and V is TRBV28; a weak D match, TRBD1 (6 bases). V was cut by 7 bases and J by 0 bases, with 9 bases left in between. The CDR3 totals 13 residues. Per germline, CDR1 MDHEN and CDR2 SYDVKM. CDR3 residues: CASTGVMNTEAFF. The CDR3 nucleotides are TGTGCCAGCACAGGGGTTATGAACACTGAAGCTTTCTTT.

This chain uses TRBV30 with TRBJ2-7, with D possibly called TRBD1 or TRBD2 (5 bases each). In germline, CDR1 is GTSNPN, CDR2 SVGIG (reference sequence). This CDR3 has 12 amino acids. Trimming took off 4 bases at V and 2 bases at J, with 9 bases between the two ends. The CDR3 is CAWNRGAYEQYF. Written as DNA, the CDR3 is TGTGCCTGGAATCGAGGGGCCTACGAGCAGTACTTC.